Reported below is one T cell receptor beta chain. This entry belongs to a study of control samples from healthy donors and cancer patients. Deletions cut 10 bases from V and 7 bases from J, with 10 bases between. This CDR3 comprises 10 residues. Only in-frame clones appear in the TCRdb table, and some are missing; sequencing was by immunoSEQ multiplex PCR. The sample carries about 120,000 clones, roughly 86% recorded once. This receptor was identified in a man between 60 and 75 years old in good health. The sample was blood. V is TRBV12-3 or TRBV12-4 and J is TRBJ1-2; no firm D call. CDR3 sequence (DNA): TGTGCCACCTTATGGGTTGGCTACACCTTC. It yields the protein CATLWVGYTF.